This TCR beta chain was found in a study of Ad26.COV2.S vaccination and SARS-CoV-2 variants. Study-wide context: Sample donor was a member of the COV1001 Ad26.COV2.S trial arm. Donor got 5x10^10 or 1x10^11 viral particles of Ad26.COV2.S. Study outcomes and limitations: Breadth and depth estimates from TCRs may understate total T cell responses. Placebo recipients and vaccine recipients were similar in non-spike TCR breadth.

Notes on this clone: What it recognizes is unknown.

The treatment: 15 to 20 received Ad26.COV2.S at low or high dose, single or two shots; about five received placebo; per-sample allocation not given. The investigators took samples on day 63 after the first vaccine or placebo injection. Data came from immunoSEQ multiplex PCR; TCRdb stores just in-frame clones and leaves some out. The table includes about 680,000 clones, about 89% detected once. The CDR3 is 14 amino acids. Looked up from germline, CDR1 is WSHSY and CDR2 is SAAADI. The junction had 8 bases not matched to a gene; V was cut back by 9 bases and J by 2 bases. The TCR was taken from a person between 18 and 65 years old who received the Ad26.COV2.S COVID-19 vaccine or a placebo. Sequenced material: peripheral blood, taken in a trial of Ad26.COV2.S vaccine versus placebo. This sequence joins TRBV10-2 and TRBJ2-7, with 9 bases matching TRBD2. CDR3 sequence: CASTTSGGAYEQYF. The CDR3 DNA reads TGCGCCAGTACGACTAGCGGAGGGGCCTACGAGCAGTACTTC.